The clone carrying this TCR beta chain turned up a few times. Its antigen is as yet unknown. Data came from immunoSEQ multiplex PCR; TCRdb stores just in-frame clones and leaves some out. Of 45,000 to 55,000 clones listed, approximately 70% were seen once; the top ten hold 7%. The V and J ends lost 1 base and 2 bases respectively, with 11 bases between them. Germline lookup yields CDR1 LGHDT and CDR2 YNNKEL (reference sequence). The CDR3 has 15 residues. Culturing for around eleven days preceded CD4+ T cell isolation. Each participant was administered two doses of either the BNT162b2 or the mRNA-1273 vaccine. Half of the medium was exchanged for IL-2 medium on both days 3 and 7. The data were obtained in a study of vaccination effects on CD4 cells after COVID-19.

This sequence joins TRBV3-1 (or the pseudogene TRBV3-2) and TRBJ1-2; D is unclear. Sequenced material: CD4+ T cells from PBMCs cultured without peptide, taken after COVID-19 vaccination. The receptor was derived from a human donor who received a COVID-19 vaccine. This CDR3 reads CASSQGRNRNYGYTF. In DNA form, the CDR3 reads TGTGCCAGCAGCCAAGGTCGTAACAGAAACTATGGCTACACCTTC.